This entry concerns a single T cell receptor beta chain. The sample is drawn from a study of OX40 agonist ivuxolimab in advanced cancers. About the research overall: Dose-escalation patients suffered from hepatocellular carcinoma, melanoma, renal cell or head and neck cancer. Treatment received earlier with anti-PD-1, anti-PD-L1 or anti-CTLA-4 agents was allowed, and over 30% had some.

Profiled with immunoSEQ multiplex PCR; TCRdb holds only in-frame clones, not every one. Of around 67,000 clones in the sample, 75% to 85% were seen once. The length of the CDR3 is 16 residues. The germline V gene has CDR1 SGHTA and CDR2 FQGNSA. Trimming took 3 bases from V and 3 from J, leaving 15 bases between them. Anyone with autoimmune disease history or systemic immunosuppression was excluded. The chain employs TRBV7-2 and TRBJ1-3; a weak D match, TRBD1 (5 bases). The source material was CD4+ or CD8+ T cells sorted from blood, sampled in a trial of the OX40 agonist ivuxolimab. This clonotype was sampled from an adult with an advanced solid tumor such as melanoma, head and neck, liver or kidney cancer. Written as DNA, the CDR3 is TGTGCCAGCAGCTTCCTGGGGGTCACAAGTGGAAACACCATATATTTT. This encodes CASSFLGVTSGNTIYF.